The present TCR beta chain was sequenced within a study of a mutant IDH1 vaccine in newly diagnosed glioma. Study-wide points: Among patients, about 94% showed immune responses induced by the vaccine.

Assay: immunoSEQ multiplex PCR; the TCRdb copy retains only in-frame clones and omits some. The repertoire holds 37,000 or so clones, with about four fifths as singletons. Specified time point: week 5, during vaccination. The study gave 300 ug of mutant IDH1 20-mer peptide per vaccine dose, with topical imiquimod. The donor cohort comprised cases of new WHO grade 3 or 4 IDH1-mutant, ATRX-lost astrocytoma. The germline gives CDR1 SGHDN, CDR2 FVKESK. The V end was cut by 0 bases, the J end by 1 base, with 3 bases between. The CDR3 is 14 residues long. As to this clone: Its target is unknown.

The specimen was PBMCs, collected from a glioma patient whose treatment included an IDH1 peptide vaccine. This chain connects TRBV14 to TRBJ2-2; D call uncertain. The clonotype comes from a man younger than 45 with glioma. The CDR3 nucleotides are TGTGCCAGCAGCCAAGATTTGAACACCGGGGAGCTGTTTTTT. This translates into CASSQDLNTGELFF.